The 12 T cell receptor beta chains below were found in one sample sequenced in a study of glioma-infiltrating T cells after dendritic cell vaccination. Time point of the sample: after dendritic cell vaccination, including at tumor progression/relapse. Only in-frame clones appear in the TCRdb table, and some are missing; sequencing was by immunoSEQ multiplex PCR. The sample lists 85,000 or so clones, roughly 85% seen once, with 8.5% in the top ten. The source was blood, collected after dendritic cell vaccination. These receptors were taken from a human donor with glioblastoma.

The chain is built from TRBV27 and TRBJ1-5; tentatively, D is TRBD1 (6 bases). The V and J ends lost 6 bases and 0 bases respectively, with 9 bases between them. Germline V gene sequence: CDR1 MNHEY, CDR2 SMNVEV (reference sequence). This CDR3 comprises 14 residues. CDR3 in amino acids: CASRGQISNQPQHF. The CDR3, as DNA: TGTGCCAGCAGAGGACAGATTAGCAATCAGCCCCAGCATTTT.

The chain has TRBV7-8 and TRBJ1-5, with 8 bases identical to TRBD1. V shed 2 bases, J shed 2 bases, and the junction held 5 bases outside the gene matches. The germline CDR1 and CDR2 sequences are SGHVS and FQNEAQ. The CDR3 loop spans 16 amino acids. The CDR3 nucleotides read TGTGCCAGCAGCTTAAGGGCGACAGGGGGCAATCAGCCCCAGCATTTT. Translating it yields CASSLRATGGNQPQHF.

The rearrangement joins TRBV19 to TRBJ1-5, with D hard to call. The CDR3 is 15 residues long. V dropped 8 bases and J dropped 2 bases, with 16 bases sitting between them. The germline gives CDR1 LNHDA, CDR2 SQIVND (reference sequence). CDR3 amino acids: CASDAAGDGNQPQHF. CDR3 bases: TGTGCCAGTGACGCGGCGGGAGATGGCAATCAGCCCCAGCATTTT.

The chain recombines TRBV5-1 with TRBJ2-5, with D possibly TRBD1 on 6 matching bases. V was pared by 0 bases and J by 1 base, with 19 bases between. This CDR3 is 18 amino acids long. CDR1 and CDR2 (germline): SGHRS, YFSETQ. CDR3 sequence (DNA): TGCGCCAGCAGCTTGGAGGGGGAAGTGGGAGTGGCCCAAGAGACCCAGTACTTC. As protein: CASSLEGEVGVAQETQYF.

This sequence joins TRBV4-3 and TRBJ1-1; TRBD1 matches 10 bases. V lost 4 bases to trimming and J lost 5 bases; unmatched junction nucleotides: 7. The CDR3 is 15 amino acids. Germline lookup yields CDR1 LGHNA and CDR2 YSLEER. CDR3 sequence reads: CASSLRTGGGTEAFF. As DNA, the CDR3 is TGCGCCAGCAGCCTTCGGACAGGGGGGGGGACTGAAGCTTTCTTT.

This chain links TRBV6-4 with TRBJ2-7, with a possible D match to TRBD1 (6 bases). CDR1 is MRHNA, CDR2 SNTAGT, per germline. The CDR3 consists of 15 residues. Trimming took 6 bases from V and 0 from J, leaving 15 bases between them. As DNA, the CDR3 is TGTGCCAGCAGCGCCACAGGGTTTATCTCCTACGAGCAGTACTTC. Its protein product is CASSATGFISYEQYF.

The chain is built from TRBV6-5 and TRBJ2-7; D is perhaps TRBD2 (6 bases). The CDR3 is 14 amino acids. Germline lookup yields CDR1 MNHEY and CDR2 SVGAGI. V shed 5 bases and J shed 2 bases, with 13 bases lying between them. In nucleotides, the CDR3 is TGTGCCAGCAGTGTATGGGGGGACGCCTACGAGCAGTACTTC. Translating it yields CASSVWGDAYEQYF.

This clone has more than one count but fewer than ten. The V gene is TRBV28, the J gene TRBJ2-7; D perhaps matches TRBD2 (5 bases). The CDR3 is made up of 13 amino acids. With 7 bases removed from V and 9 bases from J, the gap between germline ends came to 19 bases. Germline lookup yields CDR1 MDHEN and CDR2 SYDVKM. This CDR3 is CASTSGRDRGQYF. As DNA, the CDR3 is TGTGCCAGCACCTCCGGACGGGATCGCGGGCAGTACTTC. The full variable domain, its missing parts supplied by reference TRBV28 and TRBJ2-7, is DVKVTQSSRYLVKRTGEKVFLECVQDMDHENMFWYRQDPGLGLRLIYFSYDVKMKEKGDIPEGYSVSREKKERFSLILESASTNQTSMYLCASTSGRDRGQYFGPGTRLTVT.

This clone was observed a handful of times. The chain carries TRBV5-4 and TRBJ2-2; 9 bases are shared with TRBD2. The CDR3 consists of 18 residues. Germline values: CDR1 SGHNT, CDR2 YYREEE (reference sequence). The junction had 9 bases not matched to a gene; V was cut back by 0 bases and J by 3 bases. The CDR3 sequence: CASSLGASGMGHTGELFF. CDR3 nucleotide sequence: TGTGCCAGCAGCTTGGGGGCTAGCGGGATGGGGCACACCGGGGAGCTGTTTTTT.

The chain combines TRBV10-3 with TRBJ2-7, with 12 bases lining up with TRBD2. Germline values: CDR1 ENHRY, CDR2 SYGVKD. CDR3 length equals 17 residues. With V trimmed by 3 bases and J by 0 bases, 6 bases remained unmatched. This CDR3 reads CAISEGLAGLTSYEQYF. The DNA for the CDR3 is TGTGCCATCAGTGAAGGACTAGCGGGATTGACCTCCTACGAGCAGTACTTC.

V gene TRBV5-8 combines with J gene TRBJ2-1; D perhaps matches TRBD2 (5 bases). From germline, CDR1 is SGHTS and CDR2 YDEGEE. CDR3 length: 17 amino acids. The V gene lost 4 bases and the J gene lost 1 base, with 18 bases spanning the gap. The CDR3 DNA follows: TGTGCCAGCAGCCCAGCTCCTGGGAGACGGTCCTACAATGAGCAGTTCTTC. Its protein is CASSPAPGRRSYNEQFF.

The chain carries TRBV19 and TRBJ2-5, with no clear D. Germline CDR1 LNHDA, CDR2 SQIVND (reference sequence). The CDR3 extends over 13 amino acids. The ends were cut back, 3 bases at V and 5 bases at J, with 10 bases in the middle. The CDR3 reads CASSIGVSETQYF. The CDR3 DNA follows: TGTGCCAGTAGTATTGGAGTTTCGGAGACCCAGTACTTC. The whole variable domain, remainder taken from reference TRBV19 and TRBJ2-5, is DGGITQSPKYLFRKEGQNVTLSCEQNLNHDAMYWYRQDPGQGLRLIYYSQIVNDFQKGDIAEGYSVSREKKESFPLTVTSAQKNPTAFYLCASSIGVSETQYFGPGTRLLVL.